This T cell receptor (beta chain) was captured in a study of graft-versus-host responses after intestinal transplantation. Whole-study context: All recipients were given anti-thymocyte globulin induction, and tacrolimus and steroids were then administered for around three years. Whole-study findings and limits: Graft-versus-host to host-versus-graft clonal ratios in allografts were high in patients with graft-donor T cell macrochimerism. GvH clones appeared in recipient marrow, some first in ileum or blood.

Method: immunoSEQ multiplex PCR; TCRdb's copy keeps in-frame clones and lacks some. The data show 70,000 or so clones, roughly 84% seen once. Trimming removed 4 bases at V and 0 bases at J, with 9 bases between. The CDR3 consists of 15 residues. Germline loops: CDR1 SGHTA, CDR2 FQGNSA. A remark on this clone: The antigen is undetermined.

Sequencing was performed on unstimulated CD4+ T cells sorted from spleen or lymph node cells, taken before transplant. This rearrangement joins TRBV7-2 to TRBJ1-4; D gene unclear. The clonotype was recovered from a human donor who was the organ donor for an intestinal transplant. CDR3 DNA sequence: TGTGCCAGCAGCTCGAGTCGCGCAACTAATGAAAAACTGTTTTTT. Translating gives CASSSSRATNEKLFF.